These 8 T cell receptor beta chains were sequenced from one sample in a study of shared clonotypes between healthy human individuals. Using immunoSEQ multiplex PCR, the repertoire was profiled, and TCRdb retains in-frame clones only, with some absent. The table includes 2 million to 2.5 million clones, around 90% detected once. Source material: naive CD4+ T cells from PBMCs. Subset here: CD45RA+ positively selected. All receptors derive from a man in his late teens or twenties in good health. Some clones in this sample may be carry-over from other donors' samples.

In nucleotides, the CDR3 is TGTGCCAGCAGCTTACGCGGGAGCTCCTACAATGAGCAGTTCTTC. It yields the protein CASSLRGSSYNEQFF. The chain joins TRBV7-3 to TRBJ2-1; 7 bases match TRBD2. Germline V gene sequence: CDR1 SGHTA, CDR2 FQGTGA. This CDR3 spans 15 amino acids. J gave up 0 bases and V 2 bases, and 1 base lay outside the gene matches.

The CDR3 reads CASSGQGPDTQYF. CDR3 bases: TGTGCCAGCAGCGGACAGGGTCCGGATACGCAGTATTTT. The chain carries TRBV7-2 and TRBJ2-3, with 8 bases aligning to TRBD1. Germline V gene lookup returns CDR1 SGHTA and CDR2 FQGNSA. The CDR3 has 13 residues. With V trimmed by 5 bases and J by 6 bases, 4 bases remained unmatched.

This clone was detected once. Given a much more abundant clone one base away, this may be a read error. Other DNA sequences of this sample code for an identical CDR3. The genes are TRBV5-1 and TRBJ2-1; 9 positions match TRBD2. Germline V gene data show CDR1 as SGHRS and CDR2 as YFSETQ. J gave up 5 bases and V 0 bases, and 3 bases lay outside the gene matches. There are 15 residues in the CDR3. This CDR3 is CASSLGLADDNEQFF. The DNA of the CDR3 is TGCGCCAGCAGCTTGGGACTAGCGGACGACAATGAGCAGTTCTTC.

The count of this clone is one. This rearrangement joins TRBV4-1 to TRBJ1-4; no clear D. CDR3 length: 14 amino acids. Deletions cut 3 bases from V and 6 bases from J, with 11 bases between. The germline gives CDR1 MGHRA, CDR2 YSYEKL. The DNA for the CDR3 is TGCGCCAGCAGCCAGAGGTCCAATGATGAAAAACTGTTTTTT. Its translation is CASSQRSNDEKLFF.

Only one count was recorded for this clone. The V and J genes are TRBV2 and TRBJ2-5; D is uncertain. This CDR3 is built from 13 residues. V was pared by 6 bases and J by 1 base, with 9 bases between. The germline V gene has CDR1 SNHLY and CDR2 FYNNEI. The CDR3 sequence: CASSGVAQETQYF. Here the CDR3 DNA reads TGTGCCAGCAGCGGAGTGGCCCAAGAGACCCAGTACTTC.

The sample holds one count of this clone. The V gene is TRBV5-1, the J gene TRBJ2-7, with D unresolved. Germline CDR1 and CDR2: SGHRS and YFSETQ. Trimming left V 3 bases short and J 3 bases short, with 13 bases between. The CDR3 covers 14 residues. CDR3 in amino acids: CASSSFGSLYEQYF. The CDR3 DNA follows: TGCGCCAGCAGCTCCTTCGGGTCCCTCTACGAGCAGTACTTC.

The chain combines TRBV7-2 with TRBJ2-2; D may be TRBD2 (6 bases). CDR3 length: 16 residues. CDR1 and CDR2 (germline): SGHTA, FQGNSA. Between the trimmed V and J ends, which lost 0 bases and 1 base, there was a span of 9 bases. The CDR3 bases are TGTGCCAGCAGCTTAGCTGGGGACTGGAACACCGGGGAGCTGTTTTTT. Residues: CASSLAGDWNTGELFF. Together with reference TRBV7-2 and TRBJ2-2, the CDR3 gives the full variable domain: GAGVSQSPSNKVTEKGKDVELRCDPISGHTALYWYRQSLGQGLEFLIYFQGNSAPDKSGLPSDRFSAERTGGSVSTLTIQRTQQEDSAVYLCASSLAGDWNTGELFFGEGSRLTVL.

The chain employs TRBV28 and TRBJ1-1; D not certain. The CDR3 has 14 residues. The V gene's germline CDR1 is MDHEN and CDR2 SYDVKM. V was trimmed by 2 bases and J by 1 base, leaving 8 bases between them. The CDR3 loop reads CASSLPVANTEAFF. In DNA form, the CDR3 reads TGTGCCAGCAGTTTACCCGTGGCGAACACTGAAGCTTTCTTT.